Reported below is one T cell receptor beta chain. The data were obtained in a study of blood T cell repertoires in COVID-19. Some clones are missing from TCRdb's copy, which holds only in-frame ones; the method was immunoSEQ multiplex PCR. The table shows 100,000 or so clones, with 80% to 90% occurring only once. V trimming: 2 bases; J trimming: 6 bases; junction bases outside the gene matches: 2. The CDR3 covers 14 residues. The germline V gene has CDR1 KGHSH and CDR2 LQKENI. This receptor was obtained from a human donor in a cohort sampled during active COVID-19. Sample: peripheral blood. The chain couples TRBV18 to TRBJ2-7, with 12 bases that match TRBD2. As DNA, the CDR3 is TGTGCCAGCTCACCAACTAGCGGGGGGCGCGAGCAGTACTTC. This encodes CASSPTSGGREQYF.